This T cell receptor beta chain was captured in a study of T cell repertoires in cytomegalovirus infection. Background on the study: It was the public TCR beta signatures that indicated both CMV infection and matching HLA type. Study-wide findings and caveats: In two of eight donors, the top clonotype was HLA-C-restricted CMV-specific. Accumulated public TCR beta family frequency recognized individuals carrying CMV together with the relevant HLA.

MiXCR, run by TCRdb on the reads, gives a single entry per CDR3 protein. The repertoire holds approximately 70,000 distinct CDR3 sequences, about 4% seen once, with about 20% in the top ten. The CDR3 is 14 residues long. V lost 5 bases, J lost 1 base, and 12 bases lay in between. The germline V gene has CDR1 SGHTA and CDR2 FQGNSA. This clonotype was recorded at least ten times. Its antigen is unknown. The specimen was PBMCs. The sequence was obtained from a human donor in good health (CMV status not recorded). Some clones in this sample may be carry-over from other donors' samples. V usage is TRBV7-2 and J usage is TRBJ2-7; no definite D call. The chain's CDR3 is CASSPAAGSYEQYF. The CDR3 DNA is TGTGCCAGCAGCCCTGCGGCCGGGTCCTACGAGCAGTACTTC.